These 23 T cell receptor beta chains came from one sample sequenced in a study of shared clonotypes between healthy human individuals. Profiling relied on immunoSEQ multiplex PCR, and the TCRdb table lists in-frame clones only, not all of them. The sample lists under 300,000 clones, 65% occurring once. Sequencing was carried out using memory CD4+ T cells sorted from blood. Subset meaning: CD45RA-negative fraction. These receptors came from a young man in good health.

This clone was seen only a few times. The V gene is TRBV5-6, the J gene TRBJ2-1; TRBD2 aligns across 10 bases. The CDR3 extends over 13 amino acids. CDR1 and CDR2 (germline): SGHDT, YYEEEE. The trim removed 10 bases at V and 4 bases at J, leaving 5 bases unmatched. The CDR3: CAGTSGAYNEQFF. The CDR3 DNA sequence: TGTGCCGGCACTAGCGGGGCGTACAATGAGCAGTTCTTC.

This clone was observed a single time. This chain links TRBV5-1 with TRBJ2-4, with D unclear. The CDR3 consists of 12 residues. Germline values: CDR1 SGHRS, CDR2 YFSETQ. The ends were cut back, 0 bases at V and 7 bases at J, with 5 bases in the middle. CDR3 sequence reads: CASSLGQNIQYF. The CDR3 DNA sequence: TGCGCCAGCAGCTTGGGTCAGAACATTCAGTACTTC.

The chain uses TRBV4-1 and TRBJ1-4, with D uncertain. V was cut by 1 base and J by 0 bases, with 9 bases left in between. The CDR3 is 16 residues long. Per germline, CDR1 MGHRA and CDR2 YSYEKL. CDR3 in amino acids: CASSQGYGSTNEKLFF. CDR3 DNA sequence: TGCGCCAGCAGCCAAGGGTATGGATCAACTAATGAAAAACTGTTTTTT.

J is TRBJ2-7 and V is TRBV21-1; no check of the table's D call, TRBD2, against the DNA was made. TRBV21-1 is a listed pseudogene. This CDR3 has 14 residues. The DNA of the CDR3 is TGTGCCAGCCGGGCGAGCGGGAGAGGTGGAGAGCAGTACTTC. This sequence encodes CASRASGRGGEQYF.

J is TRBJ2-5 and V is TRBV11-2, with 8 bases that match TRBD1. The CDR3 totals 15 residues. V shed 5 bases and J 2 bases; nucleotides not matched to a gene: 7. From germline, CDR1 is SGHAT and CDR2 FQNNGV. CDR3 nucleotide sequence: TGTGCCAGCAGCCCCCGACAGGGGTGGCAAGAGACCCAGTACTTC. Translated: CASSPRQGWQETQYF.

The chain couples TRBV15 to TRBJ2-2; no firm D call. Germline V lookup: CDR1 LNHNV, CDR2 YYDKDF (reference sequence). Trimming pared 5 bases from V and 3 bases from J, leaving 4 bases between. The CDR3 sequence is 12 residues long. The CDR3 region is CATSGDTGELFF. In DNA, the CDR3 is TGTGCCACCAGCGGGGACACCGGGGAGCTGTTTTTT.

This clone was detected many times. In DNA form, the CDR3 reads TGTGCCAGCAGCTTAGCCCGAAATTATGGCTACACCTTC. This codes for CASSLARNYGYTF. V and J are TRBV7-9 and TRBJ1-2; D is undetermined. The V and J ends lost 0 bases and 5 bases respectively, with 7 bases between them. This CDR3 has 13 amino acids. CDR1 and CDR2 from the germline V gene are SEHNR and FQNEAQ (reference sequence).

The chain uses TRBV5-1 and TRBJ2-1; TRBD1 might be the D (5 bases). Germline values: CDR1 SGHRS, CDR2 YFSETQ. This CDR3 contains 15 residues. Trimming pared 0 bases from V and 4 bases from J, leaving 11 bases between. The chain's CDR3 is CASSLVQGKYNEQFF. DNA of the CDR3: TGCGCCAGCAGCTTGGTGCAGGGCAAATACAATGAGCAGTTCTTC. Full variable domain (outside the CDR3, taken from reference TRBV5-1 and TRBJ2-1): KAGVTQTPRYLIKTRGQQVTLSCSPISGHRSVSWYQQTPGQGLQFLFEYFSETQRNKGNFPGRFSGRQFSNSRSEMNVSTLELGDSALYLCASSLVQGKYNEQFFGPGTRLTVL.

This clone appeared a few times. This chain connects TRBV5-5 to TRBJ1-4; D is perhaps TRBD1 (6 bases). The germline V gene has CDR1 SGHKS and CDR2 YYEKEE (reference sequence). CDR3 length equals 14 residues. V lost 2 bases to trimming and J lost 6 bases, with 11 bases between them. CDR3 sequence (DNA): TGTGCCAGCAGCTTTTCACGGACAGATGAAAAACTGTTTTTT. Amino acids: CASSFSRTDEKLFF.

This chain joins TRBV27 and TRBJ1-5, with 9 positions matching TRBD1. There are 15 residues in the CDR3. V trimming: 3 bases; J trimming: 6 bases; junction bases outside the gene matches: 6. Germline V CDR1 and CDR2: MNHEY, SMNVEV (reference sequence). In DNA form, the CDR3 reads TGTGCCAGCAGTTTTGGGACAGGGCTTAGTCAGCCCCAGCATTTT. Amino acids: CASSFGTGLSQPQHF.

V is TRBV5-4 and J is TRBJ2-1, with a possible D match to TRBD1 (6 bases). Germline CDR1 SGHNT, CDR2 YYREEE (reference sequence). The CDR3 length is 15 residues. V lost 0 bases to trimming and J lost 4 bases, with 11 bases between them. The CDR3, as DNA: TGTGCCAGCAGCTTGGACGGGACAACTTACAATGAGCAGTTCTTC. It yields the protein CASSLDGTTYNEQFF.

This clone was seen a few times. This rearrangement joins TRBV27 to TRBJ2-3; D remains ambiguous. Germline CDR1 MNHEY, CDR2 SMNVEV (reference sequence). V dropped 4 bases and J dropped 5 bases, with 19 bases sitting between them. The CDR3 sequence is 16 residues long. CDR3 sequence (DNA): TGTGCCAGCAGTTCGTTTGGGGTTCCCTACCTAGATACGCAGTATTTT. Residues: CASSSFGVPYLDTQYF.

V is TRBV11-2 and J is TRBJ2-1; D is unresolved. CDR1 is SGHAT and CDR2 is FQNNGV in the germline V gene. The V and J ends lost 5 bases and 6 bases respectively, with 11 bases between them. CDR3 length equals 13 residues. CDR3 nucleotide sequence: TGTGCCAGCAGCCCTTCAACGGGCAATGAGCAGTTCTTC. Amino acid sequence: CASSPSTGNEQFF.

The V gene is TRBV28, the J gene TRBJ1-5; a possible D gene is TRBD1 (5 bases). The CDR3 totals 12 residues. CDR1 and CDR2 from the germline V gene are MDHEN and SYDVKM. Trimming shortened V by 3 bases and J by 7 bases, and 7 bases separated the two germline ends. This CDR3 reads CASSFRVQPQHF. The CDR3 coding sequence is TGTGCCAGCAGTTTCAGGGTCCAGCCCCAGCATTTT.

This clone was seen a handful of times. This chain connects TRBV7-9 to TRBJ2-1; D gene ambiguous. The CDR3 spans 14 residues. The V gene's germline CDR1 is SEHNR and CDR2 FQNEAQ (reference sequence). Trimming removed 3 bases at V and 8 bases at J, with 14 bases between. The CDR3: CASSFSSSSHEQFF. The CDR3 nucleotides read TGTGCCAGCAGCTTCTCTTCCAGCAGCCATGAGCAGTTCTTC.

V is TRBV7-2 and J is TRBJ2-6; 13 bases are shared with TRBD2. Germline lookup yields CDR1 SGHTA and CDR2 FQGNSA. The ends lost 1 base at V and 4 bases at J; junction bases unmatched: 4. This CDR3 is 18 amino acids long. DNA for the CDR3: TGTGCCAGCAGCTTAGTGGGGACTAGCGGGACAGGGGCCAACGTCCTGACTTTC. The encoded protein is CASSLVGTSGTGANVLTF.

The chain is built from TRBV6-6 and TRBJ2-1, with 12 bases aligning to TRBD2. J lost 10 bases, V lost 6 bases, and 10 bases had no gene match. This CDR3 is built from 15 residues. Germline V lookup: CDR1 MNHNY, CDR2 SVGAGI (reference sequence). The CDR3: CASSSLAGGIGEQFF. DNA of the CDR3: TGTGCCAGCAGCTCGCTAGCGGGAGGGATCGGCGAGCAGTTCTTC.

The genes are TRBV30 and TRBJ1-5; maybe TRBD1 (5 bases). Germline CDR1 GTSNPN, CDR2 SVGIG (reference sequence). V was pared by 6 bases and J by 2 bases, with 14 bases between. The CDR3 contains 14 residues. The CDR3 DNA follows: TGTGCCTGCAAAGGGGAGTCTGGCAATCAGCCCCAGCATTTT. This codes for CACKGESGNQPQHF.

V gene TRBV5-1 combines with J gene TRBJ2-3, with D uncertain. This CDR3 is 15 amino acids long. The V end lost 4 bases, the J end lost 0 bases, and 12 bases lay between the germline ends. Looked up from germline, CDR1 is SGHRS and CDR2 is YFSETQ. CDR3: CASSPTESSTDTQYF. As DNA, the CDR3 is TGCGCCAGCAGCCCAACCGAGTCTAGCACAGATACGCAGTATTTT.

There are a few counts of this clone. This rearrangement joins TRBV5-4 to TRBJ2-5; 7 nucleotides line up with TRBD1. Per the germline V gene, CDR1 is SGHNT and CDR2 is YYREEE (reference sequence). The CDR3 is 16 residues long. J gave up 4 bases and V 3 bases, and 12 bases lay outside the gene matches. CDR3 in amino acids: CASSSSPDRAGETQYF. The DNA for the CDR3 is TGTGCCAGCAGCTCCTCACCCGACAGGGCCGGAGAGACCCAGTACTTC.

This clone was seen more than once but under ten times. The chain is built from TRBV28 and TRBJ2-7, with D possibly matching TRBD2 (5 bases). Per germline, CDR1 MDHEN and CDR2 SYDVKM. Between the trimmed V and J ends, which lost 6 bases and 2 bases, there was a span of 11 bases. The CDR3 consists of 13 residues. This CDR3 is CASSRTPTYEQYF. As DNA, the CDR3 is TGTGCCAGCAGCCGGACTCCAACCTACGAGCAGTACTTC.

A few counts support this clone. This rearrangement joins TRBV19 to TRBJ2-2, with 13 bases matching TRBD2. The germline V gene has CDR1 LNHDA and CDR2 SQIVND (reference sequence). Losses at the gene ends were 6 bases for V and 4 bases for J; bases not matched to a gene: 2. The CDR3 consists of 15 residues. CDR3 nucleotides: TGTGCCAGTAGGGGACTAGCGGGACTCACCGGGGAGCTGTTTTTT. Amino acid sequence: CASRGLAGLTGELFF.

Concerning this clone: This sample also contains other DNA sequences that code for the same CDR3. The V gene is TRBV27, the J gene TRBJ1-2, with unresolved D. Germline CDR1 MNHEY, CDR2 SMNVEV (reference sequence). V lost 3 bases and J 7 bases, leaving 12 bases between the germline ends. This CDR3 has 13 residues. The CDR3 reads CASSLQGSGGYTF. The CDR3 DNA sequence: TGTGCCAGCAGTTTGCAAGGGTCGGGTGGCTACACCTTC.